The rows below give T cell receptor beta chains drawn from one sample of a study of tumor-infiltrating lymphocytes in primary liver carcinoma. A single record per CDR3 protein comes from TCRdb applying MiXCR to the multiplex PCR reads. The data contain 310,000 or so distinct CDR3 sequences, about two thirds of them seen just once; the ten biggest clones take up under 8%. The sample consisted of peripheral blood. These receptors were taken from a man aged 35 to 55 with primary liver carcinoma and hepatitis B virus infection. Both conserved end residues are part of each CDR3. Fields, in order: CDR3 length, J gene, clone size, V gene, D gene, CDR3 protein, CDR3 DNA. D genes are given only for firm matches. The size entry is marked missing in some rows and otherwise reads once, few, many or a size class.

14 | TRBJ2-5 | few | TRBV4-2 | - | CASSQEGALEIQYF | TGTGCCAGCAGCCAAGAGGGGGCGTTAGAGATCCAGTACTTC
16 | TRBJ2-3 | - | TRBV12-3/TRBV12-4 | TRBD1 | CASSPRTGFDTDTQYF | TGTGCCAGCAGTCCCAGGACAGGGTTTGACACAGATACGCAGTATTTT
16 | TRBJ2-3 | many | TRBV12-3/TRBV12-4 | TRBD1 | CASSLGNRGLPDTQYF | TGTGCCAGCAGTTTAGGGAACAGGGGGCTTCCAGATACGCAGTATTTT
14 | TRBJ2-1 | few | TRBV6-2/TRBV6-3 | - | CASSNRRGHNEQFF | TGTGCCAGCAGCAACCGACGGGGTCACAATGAGCAGTTCTTC
14 | TRBJ2-7 | - | TRBV11-2 | - | CARSLVPGTYEQYF | TGTGCCCGCAGCTTAGTTCCCGGAACCTACGAGCAGTACTTC
15 | TRBJ1-5 | - | TRBV11-2 | - | CASSLDQAGNQPQRF | TGTGCCAGCAGCTTAGATCAGGCAGGGAATCAGCCCCAGCGTTTT
15 | TRBJ2-1 | many | TRBV5-5 | - | CASSLFVSSYNEQFF | TGTGCCAGCAGCTTGTTCGTGAGCTCCTACAATGAGCAGTTCTTC
14 | TRBJ1-5 | - | TRBV12-3/TRBV12-4 | - | CASSLYVSNQPQHF | TGTGCCAGCAGTTTGTATGTGAGTAATCAGCCCCAGCATTTT
13 | TRBJ1-4 | - | TRBV30 | - | CAWSVRQNEKLFF | TGTGCCTGGAGTGTACGCCAGAATGAAAAACTGTTTTTT
15 | TRBJ1-3 | - | TRBV6-1 | - | CASTGQQTWGNTICF | TGTGCCAGCACAGGACAGCAGACATGGGGAAACACCATATGTTTT
14 | TRBJ1-1 | - | TRBV6-2/TRBV6-3 | - | CVSSYPPMNTEAFF | TGTGTCAGCAGTTATCCCCCGATGAACACTGAAGCTTTCTTT
16 | TRBJ2-2 | once | TRBV5-4 | TRBD2 | CACSGSGRAYTGELFF | TGTGCCTGCAGCGGCAGCGGGAGGGCCTACACCGGGGAGCTGTTTTTT
14 | TRBJ2-7 | - | TRBV11-2 | - | CARSPCSGGYEQYF | TGTGCCAGGAGCCCCTGTAGCGGCGGCTACGAGCAGTACTTC
14 | TRBJ2-7 | many | TRBV6-1 | - | CASRLRGANYEQYF | TGTGCCAGCAGGCTTAGGGGGGCCAACTACGAGCAGTACTTC
14 | TRBJ2-5 | - | TRBV5-1 | TRBD2 | CASSSGRLQETQYF | TGTGCCAGCAGTAGCGGGAGGCTTCAAGAGACCCAGTACTTC
14 | TRBJ2-7 | - | TRBV7-9 | TRBD2 | CASSRTSGSEEQYF | TGTGCCAGCAGCCGGACTAGCGGCAGTGAGGAGCAGTACTTC
13 | TRBJ2-7 | - | TRBV11-2 | - | CANSHKGGSEQYF | TGTGCCAACAGCCACAAGGGGGGTTCCGAGCAGTACTTC
14 | TRBJ1-1 | many | TRBV12-3/TRBV12-4 | - | CASTARRLNTEAFF | TGTGCCAGCACCGCGAGGAGATTGAACACTGAAGCTTTCTTT
13 | TRBJ1-2 | many | TRBV6-6 | - | CASSYTTAYGYTF | TGTGCCAGCAGTTACACGACGGCCTATGGCTACACCTTC
13 | TRBJ2-2 | - | TRBV11-2 | - | CASSYTNTGELFF | TGTGCCAGCAGCTACACGAACACCGGGGAGCTGTTTTTT
13 | TRBJ2-1 | - | TRBV29-1 | - | CSVRGNSYNEQFF | TGCAGCGTTCGGGGGAACTCCTACAATGAGCAGTTCTTC
15 | TRBJ2-7 | few | TRBV5-4 | TRBD1 | CASSRGQGVPYEQYF | TGTGCCAGCAGCCGGGGACAGGGGGTTCCCTACGAGCAGTACTTC
14 | TRBJ2-1 | - | TRBV11-2 | - | CPSSLDPLVYEQFF | TGTCCCAGCAGCTTAGATCCGCTAGTCTATGAGCAGTTCTTC
16 | TRBJ2-3 | - | TRBV11-2 | TRBD2 | CTSSLLASGVTYAQYF | TGTACCAGCAGCTTACTGGCTAGCGGGGTGACATATGCGCAGTATTTT
16 | TRBJ2-7 | few | TRBV7-9 | TRBD2 | CASSFIAGVPPYEQYF | TGTGCCAGCAGCTTTATAGCGGGAGTCCCCCCTTACGAGCAGTACTTC
15 | TRBJ1-4 | - | TRBV7-9 | - | CVSSTDRALNEKLFF | TGTGTCAGCAGCACCGACAGAGCTCTCAATGAAAAACTGTTTTTT
13 | TRBJ1-2 | - | TRBV5-6 | - | CASSLVGTGGHTF | TGTGCCAGCAGCTTGGTTGGGACGGGAGGCCACACTTTC
13 | TRBJ2-7 | few | TRBV5-6 | - | CASSFGGRYEQYF | TGTGCCAGCAGCTTCGGGGGAAGGTACGAGCAGTACTTC
19 | TRBJ2-5 | - | TRBV6-5 | TRBD2 | CASSYSPPGLAGDLETQYF | TGTGCCAGCAGTTACTCCCCCCCGGGACTAGCGGGAGACCTAGAGACCCAGTACTTC
15 | TRBJ2-1 | many | TRBV6-2/TRBV6-3 | - | CASSYLGPPYNEQFF | TGTGCCAGCAGTTACCTTGGACCCCCCTACAATGAGCAGTTCTTC
11 | TRBJ2-1 | - | TRBV11-1 | - | CVSSSDQKQFF | TGTGTCAGCAGCTCGGACCAAAAGCAGTTCTTC
17 | TRBJ2-7 | - | TRBV4-2 | TRBD2 | CASSQEKQAGFLYEQYF | TGTGCCAGCAGCCAAGAAAAACAAGCGGGGTTCTTATACGAGCAGTACTTC
17 | TRBJ2-1 | - | TRBV11-2 | - | CASTPPVAPSRVNEQFF | TGTGCCAGCACCCCCCCGGTAGCCCCTAGTAGGGTCAATGAGCAGTTCTTC
15 | TRBJ1-2 | - | TRBV9 | - | CASSVVGGGAYGYTF | TGTGCCAGCAGCGTAGTCGGCGGGGGGGCCTATGGCTACACCTTC
16 | TRBJ2-2 | many | TRBV11-2 | TRBD2 | CASSLDLAGNTGELFF | TGTGCCAGCAGCTTAGACTTAGCGGGGAACACCGGGGAGCTGTTTTTT
14 | TRBJ2-7 | - | TRBV5-4 | TRBD1 | CASSLGGTAYEQYF | TGTGCCAGCAGCTTGGGGGGGACAGCCTACGAGCAGTACTTC
16 | TRBJ2-1 | - | TRBV6-5 | - | CASSLGSSGSYNEQFF | TGTGCCAGCAGTCTGGGGTCCAGCGGCTCCTACAATGAGCAGTTCTTC
16 | TRBJ2-3 | few | TRBV25-1 | - | CASSRPGTLSTDTQYF | TGTGCCAGCAGTCGACCCGGGACATTAAGCACAGATACGCAGTATTTT
15 | TRBJ2-7 | - | TRBV7-8 | - | CASSLRQLPSYEKSF | TGTGCCAGCAGCCTTCGACAGCTGCCCTCCTACGAGAAGTCCTTC
17 | TRBJ2-1 | - | TRBV5-1 | - | CASSWNIGGGQYNEQFF | TGCGCCAGCAGCTGGAATATAGGGGGAGGGCAGTACAATGAGCAGTTCTTC
13 | TRBJ1-6 | many | TRBV4-1 | - | CASSQAPNSPLHF | TGCGCCAGCAGCCAAGCTCCTAATTCACCCCTCCACTTT
14 | TRBJ2-2 | once | TRBV11-2 | - | CASAPGRNTGELFF | TGTGCCAGCGCACCGGGACGGAACACCGGGGAGCTGTTTTTT
15 | TRBJ2-5 | - | TRBV6-2/TRBV6-3 | TRBD1 | CASRGTGWYQKTQYF | TGTGCCAGCAGGGGGACAGGGTGGTACCAAAAGACCCAGTACTTC
13 | TRBJ2-7 | - | TRBV25-1 | - | CASSEYSFYEQYF | TGTGCCAGCAGTGAATATAGTTTCTACGAGCAGTACTTC
16 | TRBJ2-1 | few | TRBV10-3 | TRBD1 | CAISEREDRARDEQFF | TGTGCCATCAGTGAGCGTGAGGACAGGGCTCGGGATGAGCAGTTCTTC
15 | TRBJ1-3 | - | TRBV6-2/TRBV6-3 | - | CVSSYSKEAGNTIYF | TGTGTCAGCAGTTACTCTAAAGAAGCTGGAAACACCATATATTTT
16 | TRBJ2-5 | - | TRBV10-2 | TRBD2 | CASRGPAGRDQETQYF | TGCGCCAGCAGGGGACCAGCGGGAAGGGATCAAGAGACCCAGTACTTC
15 | TRBJ2-7 | few | TRBV5-1 | TRBD2 | CASSLDGGGPLEQYF | TGTGCCAGCAGCTTGGACGGGGGAGGGCCGCTAGAGCAGTACTTC
15 | TRBJ1-3 | - | TRBV4-1 | TRBD1 | CASIQVGTGVNTIYF | TGCGCCAGCATCCAAGTGGGGACAGGGGTAAACACCATATATTTT
17 | TRBJ2-1 | - | TRBV12-3/TRBV12-4 | - | CASNAYQGLNSYNEQFF | TGTGCCAGCAATGCCTACCAGGGCCTAAACTCCTACAATGAGCAGTTCTTC
16 | TRBJ2-1 | - | TRBV11-2 | TRBD1 | CASSSLTGQCSNEQFF | TGTGCCAGCAGCTCCTTAACGGGACAGTGCTCAAATGAGCAGTTCTTC
17 | TRBJ1-4 | few | TRBV6-6 | - | CASRNQASVATNEKLFF | TGTGCCAGCAGGAACCAGGCATCGGTCGCAACTAATGAAAAACTGTTTTTT
16 | TRBJ2-1 | many | TRBV4-2 | - | CASSQDLADSYNEQFF | TGTGCCAGCAGCCAAGATCTGGCGGACTCCTACAATGAGCAGTTCTTC
14 | TRBJ2-4 | few | TRBV7-8 | - | CASSPLGTKNIQYF | TGTGCCAGCAGCCCTCTTGGGACCAAAAACATTCAGTACTTC
13 | TRBJ2-7 | few | TRBV10-2 | - | CASSERLPYEQYF | TGCGCCAGCAGCGAGAGACTGCCCTACGAGCAGTACTTC
16 | TRBJ1-3 | many | TRBV4-2 | - | CASSQVGDNSGNTIYF | TGTGCCAGCAGCCAAGTTGGGGACAACTCTGGAAACACCATATATTTT